The 21 T cell receptor beta chains below were found in one sample sequenced in a study of T cell responses to AZD1222 COVID-19 vaccine. Assay used: immunoSEQ multiplex PCR; TCRdb lists only in-frame clones, some missing. The sample consists of about 55,000 clones, roughly 90% of them appearing once. Sequences were derived from peripheral blood, sampled on day 0 of AZD1222 vaccination. All receptors derive from an adult in good health.

The chain is built from TRBV10-3 and TRBJ1-1, with D uncertain. The CDR3 covers 14 residues. Trimming stripped 3 bases from V and 0 bases from J, with 8 bases between. Germline loops: CDR1 ENHRY, CDR2 SYGVKD. The CDR3: CAISDLGLNTEAFF. CDR3 sequence (DNA): TGTGCCATCAGTGACTTGGGTCTGAACACTGAAGCTTTCTTT.

The chain recombines TRBV7-8 with TRBJ1-2; 9 positions match TRBD1. Germline V gives CDR1 SGHVS, CDR2 FQNEAQ. There are 17 residues in the CDR3. V lost 1 base to trimming and J lost 2 bases; unmatched junction nucleotides: 8. This CDR3 is CASSLGIGGTGNYGYTF. Written as DNA, the CDR3 is TGTGCCAGCAGCTTAGGGATAGGTGGGACAGGGAACTATGGCTACACCTTC.

Concerning this clone: Other DNA sequences within the sample encode an identical CDR3. The rearrangement links TRBV25-1 to TRBJ1-2; 8 positions agree with TRBD1. Per the germline V gene, CDR1 is MGHDK and CDR2 is SYGVNS. Trimming took 8 bases from V and 4 from J; bases not matched to a gene: 3. The CDR3 is made up of 12 amino acids. CDR3 sequence reads: CASSDRGYGYTF. The CDR3 DNA reads TGTGCCAGCTCCGACAGGGGCTATGGCTACACCTTC.

This clone was seen a single time. The chain carries TRBV7-3 and TRBJ2-6; 10 bases match TRBD2. Trimming at V came to 5 bases and at J to 0 bases, leaving 7 bases not matched to a gene. CDR3 length: 18 residues. Germline-derived CDR1 and CDR2 are SGHTA and FQGTGA. CDR3 coding DNA: TGTGCCAGCAGCAGTAAACTAGCGGGAACCTCTGGGGCCAACGTCCTGACTTTC. Translation gives CASSSKLAGTSGANVLTF. Complete variable domain (other parts from reference TRBV7-3 and TRBJ2-6): GAGVSQTPSNKVTEKGKYVELRCDPISGHTALYWYRQSLGQGPEFLIYFQGTGAADDSGLPNDRFFAVRPEGSVSTLKIQRTERGDSAVYLCASSSKLAGTSGANVLTFGAGSRLTVL.

This clone appeared a few times. The chain employs TRBV5-8 and TRBJ2-5; unclear D gene. The CDR3 extends over 15 amino acids. CDR1 is SGHTS, CDR2 YDEGEE, per germline. Trimming cost V 4 bases and J 0 bases, with 13 bases left between them. CDR3 coding DNA: TGTGCCAGCAGCCCCGGCCGATCGTACCAAGAGACCCAGTACTTC. It specifies CASSPGRSYQETQYF.

The chain uses TRBV6-5 and TRBJ2-6; D unresolved. This CDR3 comprises 15 residues. The V end was cut by 6 bases, the J end by 2 bases, with 11 bases between. Germline loops: CDR1 MNHEY, CDR2 SVGAGI. The chain's CDR3 is CASSPMGAGANVLTF. CDR3 coding DNA: TGTGCCAGCAGCCCCATGGGTGCTGGGGCCAACGTCCTGACTTTC.

J is TRBJ1-1 and V is TRBV5-1, with D tentatively TRBD1 (6 bases). The CDR3 runs 13 residues. Germline lookup yields CDR1 SGHRS and CDR2 YFSETQ. The V gene lost 5 bases and the J gene lost 1 base, with 9 bases spanning the gap. The CDR3 sequence is CASRRQENTEAFF. In DNA form, the CDR3 reads TGCGCCAGCAGAAGACAGGAGAACACTGAAGCTTTCTTT.

The chain uses TRBV7-8 and TRBJ1-2; TRBD1 is a possible D gene (6 bases). The V gene lost 8 bases and the J gene lost 7 bases, with 20 bases spanning the gap. The CDR3 is 14 amino acids. Germline V CDR1 and CDR2: SGHVS, FQNEAQ. The CDR3 nucleotides read TGTGCCAGCGGCGCCGTGAGGGGGGTGGGTGGCTACACCTTC. Its protein product is CASGAVRGVGGYTF.

The chain carries TRBV11-2 and TRBJ2-2; 10 nucleotides agree with TRBD1. Germline V gives CDR1 SGHAT, CDR2 FQNNGV. V was clipped by 6 bases and J by 4 bases; unmatched bases: 8. The CDR3 is 16 residues long. As DNA, the CDR3 is TGTGCCAGCAGACCACTCAGACAGGGGGCCACCGGGGAGCTGTTTTTT. Its protein product is CASRPLRQGATGELFF.

CDR3 coding DNA: TGTGCCAGCAGTTTACTCTACGAGCAGTACTTC. Residues: CASSLLYEQYF. The chain recombines TRBV28 with TRBJ2-7; D is ambiguous. Trimming removed 2 bases at V and 3 bases at J, with 2 bases between. The CDR3 contains 11 residues. Per the germline V gene, CDR1 is MDHEN and CDR2 is SYDVKM.

The rearrangement joins TRBV6-5 to TRBJ1-1; D is undetermined. The CDR3 runs to 15 residues. Germline V CDR1 and CDR2: MNHEY, SVGAGI. Trimming took off 5 bases at V and 0 bases at J, with 13 bases between the two ends. CDR3 loop: CASSPRHNLNTEAFF. In DNA, the CDR3 is TGTGCCAGCAGTCCCCGACACAATTTGAACACTGAAGCTTTCTTT.

The V and J genes are TRBV25-1 and TRBJ2-5; a weak D match, TRBD2 (5 bases). CDR1 and CDR2 (germline): MGHDK, SYGVNS. V shed 3 bases and J shed 2 bases, with 10 bases lying between them. This CDR3 is 14 amino acids long. The CDR3 nucleotides read TGTGCCAGCAGTGATCCGAGGGCACAAGAGACCCAGTACTTC. This gives the protein CASSDPRAQETQYF.

The V and J genes are TRBV28 and TRBJ2-7; D is possibly TRBD2 (7 bases). Germline CDR1 MDHEN, CDR2 SYDVKM. The CDR3 has 22 amino acids. V lost 1 base and J lost 5, with 36 bases in between. The CDR3 DNA sequence: TGTGCCAGCAGTTTATATATAGGGGGGAGGGGATCCAGCGTAAGAATGCTGGACGAGCAGTACTTC. It is translated as CASSLYIGGRGSSVRMLDEQYF.

The chain recombines TRBV5-1 with TRBJ1-4, with 9 bases that match TRBD1. The CDR3 loop spans 15 amino acids. The germline V gene has CDR1 SGHRS and CDR2 YFSETQ. V lost 3 bases and J lost 7; bases outside the gene matches: 7. CDR3 sequence reads: CASSSRDRVGEKLFF. DNA of the CDR3: TGCGCCAGCAGCTCGCGGGACAGGGTCGGTGAAAAACTGTTTTTT.

J is TRBJ1-5 and V is TRBV19; D is uncertain. CDR3 length: 16 amino acids. Germline lookup yields CDR1 LNHDA and CDR2 SQIVND (reference sequence). V was trimmed by 4 bases and J by 2 bases, leaving 15 bases between them. As DNA, the CDR3 is TGTGCCAGTAGTACCCGTAGCGACTTGGGCAATCAGCCCCAGCATTTT. Its protein is CASSTRSDLGNQPQHF.

The chain uses TRBV28 and TRBJ1-3; unclear D gene. The V end was cut by 6 bases, the J end by 9 bases, with 18 bases between. Germline loops: CDR1 MDHEN, CDR2 SYDVKM. The length of the CDR3 is 14 residues. CDR3 coding DNA: TGTGCCAGCAGCCCAGATTCCAGACGGGGCACCATATATTTT. This codes for CASSPDSRRGTIYF.

The rearrangement uses TRBV7-2 and TRBJ1-2; 7 nucleotides line up with TRBD1. The V segment lost 5 bases and the J segment 4 bases; nucleotides outside the gene matches: 4. Germline V gives CDR1 SGHTA, CDR2 FQGNSA. This CDR3 has 13 residues. The CDR3 is CASSQGEGYGYTF. The CDR3 DNA sequence: TGTGCCAGCAGCCAGGGGGAAGGCTATGGCTACACCTTC.

The chain combines TRBV6-5 with TRBJ2-1; D not resolved. Trimming shortened V by 6 bases and J by 6 bases, and 15 bases separated the two germline ends. Germline lookup yields CDR1 MNHEY and CDR2 SVGAGI. The length of the CDR3 is 14 residues. In DNA form, the CDR3 reads TGTGCCAGCAGGTACACCGTTAGCCTCAATGAGCAGTTCTTC. Residues: CASRYTVSLNEQFF.

This chain joins TRBV6-1 and TRBJ1-6, with D unclear. In germline, CDR1 is MNHNS, CDR2 SASEGT. The CDR3 is made up of 14 amino acids. Trimming stripped 3 bases from V and 8 bases from J, with 11 bases between. The CDR3 reads CASSDRIIDSPLHF. CDR3 in DNA: TGTGCCAGCAGTGACCGGATTATTGATTCACCCCTCCACTTT.

The CDR3 sequence is CATAAGSYNEQFF. CDR3 nucleotides: TGTGCCACCGCAGCGGGTTCCTACAATGAGCAGTTCTTC. This chain joins TRBV15 and TRBJ2-1, with a weak D call TRBD2 (6 bases). The V and J ends lost 8 bases and 1 base respectively, with 9 bases between them. Germline V lookup: CDR1 LNHNV, CDR2 YYDKDF (reference sequence). The CDR3 has 13 residues.

The CDR3 nucleotides are TGTGCCAGCAGCCCATCTCCGGGACTAGCTGTCTTCGGCATTCAGTACTTC. Translated, it gives CASSPSPGLAVFGIQYF. The chain has TRBV7-2 and TRBJ2-4; 9 nucleotides agree with TRBD2. Trimming removed 5 bases from V and 9 bases from J; junction bases left unmatched: 17. Germline V gene lookup returns CDR1 SGHTA and CDR2 FQGNSA. This CDR3 has 17 residues.